A selection of T cell receptor beta chains follows, all from one sample in a study of T-cell memory formation after mild COVID-19. TCRdb analysed the 5' RACE reads with MiXCR anew, one entry per CDR3 protein. This sample has 500,000 to 600,000 distinct CDR3 sequences, with 18% found just once. Sequencing was done on a sample of PBMCs or a T cell subset sorted from them (not recorded which). These receptors all come from an adult woman who had mild COVID-19 (a few samples of this study predate the infection). Cell type and time point are not known. CDR3s include the opening cysteine and the closing phenylalanine or tryptophan. A D gene is named only where the DNA matches it firmly. Only part of the rows carry a size: once, few, many, or a class if the clone is expanded.

J: TRBJ1-5; length: 14; size: few; V: TRBV18; D: TRBD1; DNA: TGTGCCAGCTCAAGACAGGGGGCGGATCAGCCCCAGCATTTT; CDR3: CASSRQGADQPQHF
J: TRBJ1-2; length: 15; size: .; V: TRBV4-2; D: TRBD1; DNA: TGTGCCAGCAGCCAGGAAGAGGACAGGGAGGGGGGCTACACCTTC; CDR3: CASSQEEDREGGYTF
J: TRBJ2-5; length: 12; size: .; V: TRBV24-1; D: .; DNA: TGTGCCACCAGTGACCCAGCGGAGACCCAGTACTTC; CDR3: CATSDPAETQYF
J: TRBJ2-7; length: 13; size: once; V: TRBV6-1; D: .; DNA: TGTGCCAGCAGTGCCTCCGGGCTCTACGAGCAGTACTTC; CDR3: CASSASGLYEQYF
J: TRBJ2-3; length: 12; size: few; V: TRBV30; D: .; DNA: TGTGCCTGGAGTTCCGGAGTGTATACGCAGTATTTT; CDR3: CAWSSGVYTQYF
J: TRBJ1-2; length: 15; size: .; V: TRBV6-1; D: TRBD1; DNA: TGTGCCAGCAGCCCCACCCGACAGGGGGGCTATGGCTACACCTTC; CDR3: CASSPTRQGGYGYTF
J: TRBJ2-7; length: 14; size: .; V: TRBV18; D: TRBD1; DNA: TGTGCCAGCTCAATGGGACAGGGGGGCTACGAGCAGTACTTC; CDR3: CASSMGQGGYEQYF
J: TRBJ2-3; length: 17; size: .; V: TRBV5-3; D: .; DNA: TGTGCCAGAAGCTTTTTGTTAGCCCCCGGGCGTCCAGATACGCAGTATTTT; CDR3: CARSFLLAPGRPDTQYF
J: TRBJ2-3; length: 16; size: .; V: TRBV9; D: .; DNA: TGTGCCAGCAGCGTATATGGGAACCCTAGCACAGATACGCAGTATTTT; CDR3: CASSVYGNPSTDTQYF
J: TRBJ2-7; length: 15; size: few; V: TRBV20-1; D: TRBD2; DNA: TGCAGTGCTAGCGGACTAGCGGGAGGTTCCTACGAGCAGTACTTC; CDR3: CSASGLAGGSYEQYF
J: TRBJ2-3; length: 15; size: medium-sized; V: TRBV7-9; D: .; DNA: TGTGCCAGCAGCTTAGCGAGCGCTTTTGGAGATACGCAGTATTTT; CDR3: CASSLASAFGDTQYF
J: TRBJ2-7; length: 14; size: few; V: TRBV30; D: TRBD2; DNA: TGTGCCTTCCTAACTAGCGGGGGTTCCTACGAGCAGTACTTC; CDR3: CAFLTSGGSYEQYF
J: TRBJ2-7; length: 18; size: few; V: TRBV7-9; D: TRBD2; DNA: TGTGCCAGCAGCAGGCTTGGACTAGCGGGAGACGGGACGTACGAGCAGTACTTC; CDR3: CASSRLGLAGDGTYEQYF
J: TRBJ1-2; length: 12; size: .; V: TRBV20-1; D: .; DNA: TGCAGTCCCTTTGGGGCTAACTATGGCTACACCTTC; CDR3: CSPFGANYGYTF
J: TRBJ1-4; length: 16; size: few; V: TRBV6-6; D: .; DNA: TGTGCCAGCAGTTACGATTGGCCGGCCAGGGCTGAAAAACTGTTTTTT; CDR3: CASSYDWPARAEKLFF
J: TRBJ2-1; length: 17; size: .; V: TRBV6-5; D: TRBD1; DNA: TGTGCCAGCAGTTCACACAGGGGGGATAGCTCCTACAATGAGCAGTTCTTC; CDR3: CASSSHRGDSSYNEQFF
J: TRBJ2-7; length: 14; size: .; V: TRBV21-1; D: .; DNA: TGTGCCAGCAGCAACTTTTGGGCCCATCGGGAGCAGTACTTC; CDR3: CASSNFWAHREQYF
J: TRBJ1-1; length: 10; size: .; V: TRBV20-1; D: .; DNA: TGCAGCAGGGTGATCGCTGAAGCTTTCTTT; CDR3: CSRVIAEAFF
J: TRBJ2-7; length: 15; size: few; V: TRBV7-8; D: TRBD2; DNA: TGTGCCAGCAGCCCGCATAGCGGGGGTTCCTACGAGCAGTACTTC; CDR3: CASSPHSGGSYEQYF
J: TRBJ1-1; length: 11; size: few; V: TRBV5-5; D: .; DNA: TGTGCCAGCAGCGCAGAATTGGGAGCTTTCTTT; CDR3: CASSAELGAFF
J: TRBJ2-7; length: 19; size: .; V: TRBV7-9; D: TRBD2; DNA: TGTGCCAGCAGCCTCAAAACTAGCGGAAAGTATGTAGTCACAGATACGCAGTACTTC; CDR3: CASSLKTSGKYVVTDTQYF
J: TRBJ2-2; length: 17; size: .; V: TRBV12-3/TRBV12-4; D: .; DNA: TGTGCCAGCACCCTTCAAAAGTGGTTCGCGAACACCGGGGAGCTGTTTTTT; CDR3: CASTLQKWFANTGELFF
J: TRBJ2-5; length: 14; size: .; V: TRBV5-4; D: .; DNA: TGTGCCAGCAGCAGCTGGGACGTCAGGGAGACCCAGTACTTC; CDR3: CASSSWDVRETQYF
J: TRBJ2-3; length: 15; size: few; V: TRBV29-1; D: TRBD1; DNA: TGCAGCGTGACCCGACAGGGGGCAGTCGCAGATACGCAGTATTTT; CDR3: CSVTRQGAVADTQYF
J: TRBJ2-2; length: 16; size: many; V: TRBV7-2; D: .; DNA: TGTGCCAGCAGCTTAACAGGCCCGACCTCCACCGGGGAGCTGTTTTTT; CDR3: CASSLTGPTSTGELFF
J: TRBJ2-1; length: 16; size: many; V: TRBV25-1; D: TRBD2; DNA: TGTGCCAGCAGACCTGGGGGGGGGAGCTCCTACAATGAGCAGTTCTTC; CDR3: CASRPGGGSSYNEQFF
J: TRBJ1-1; length: 14; size: .; V: TRBV5-1; D: .; DNA: TGCGCCAGCAGCTTGGGGGACGGCTACACTGAAGCTTTCTTT; CDR3: CASSLGDGYTEAFF
J: TRBJ2-2; length: 17; size: .; V: TRBV7-8; D: TRBD1; DNA: TGTGCCAGCAGCGTGCTGAGACAGGGGGCCAGTACCGGGGAGCTGTTTTTT; CDR3: CASSVLRQGASTGELFF
J: TRBJ2-5; length: 17; size: many; V: TRBV5-1; D: TRBD1; DNA: TGCGCCAGCAGTGCGGGTCCAGAGACAGGGCCCCAAGAGACCCAGTACTTC; CDR3: CASSAGPETGPQETQYF
J: TRBJ2-7; length: 14; size: few; V: TRBV12-3/TRBV12-4; D: .; DNA: TGTGCCAGCAGTTTGCAGGGCCTGAACTACGAGCAGTACTTC; CDR3: CASSLQGLNYEQYF
J: TRBJ1-2; length: 14; size: .; V: TRBV18; D: .; DNA: TGTGCCAGCTCACCACCGGGACCCTCCTATGGCTACACCTTC; CDR3: CASSPPGPSYGYTF
J: TRBJ1-4; length: 16; size: .; V: TRBV12-3/TRBV12-4; D: TRBD1; DNA: TGTGCCAGCATCAAAGGACAGGGGCTTTCTAATGAAAAACTGTTTTTT; CDR3: CASIKGQGLSNEKLFF
J: TRBJ2-7; length: 13; size: .; V: TRBV24-1; D: .; DNA: TGTGCCACCAGTGATTTGACTAGCTACGAGCAGTACTTC; CDR3: CATSDLTSYEQYF
J: TRBJ1-1; length: 9; size: .; V: TRBV7-2; D: .; DNA: TGTGCCAGCAGCCGAATAGGGTTCTTT; CDR3: CASSRIGFF
J: TRBJ1-5; length: 15; size: few; V: TRBV12-3/TRBV12-4; D: TRBD1; DNA: TGTGCCAGCAGTTTGACAGGGGCGAACAATCAGCCCCAGCATTTT; CDR3: CASSLTGANNQPQHF
J: TRBJ2-1; length: 12; size: .; V: TRBV20-1; D: .; DNA: TGCAGTGCTAGAGGGGGCAGCAGTCCACAGTTCTTC; CDR3: CSARGGSSPQFF
J: TRBJ2-7; length: 15; size: .; V: TRBV4-3; D: .; DNA: TGCGCCAGCAGCCAAAGGCGGGGCAGCTCCTACGAGCAGTACTTC; CDR3: CASSQRRGSSYEQYF
J: TRBJ2-7; length: 16; size: few; V: TRBV10-3; D: TRBD2; DNA: TGTGCCATCAGTGGGGCCCCTAGCGGGGGCTCCTACGAGCAGTACTTC; CDR3: CAISGAPSGGSYEQYF
J: TRBJ2-1; length: 14; size: .; V: TRBV24-1; D: .; DNA: TGTGCCACCAGTCGAGCGGTTCCGGGCAATGAGCAGTTCTTC; CDR3: CATSRAVPGNEQFF
J: TRBJ2-5; length: 14; size: .; V: TRBV6-5; D: .; DNA: TGTGCCAGCAGTTACGGCGGGTCTCAAGAGACCCAGTACTTC; CDR3: CASSYGGSQETQYF
J: TRBJ1-5; length: 13; size: few; V: TRBV29-1; D: TRBD1; DNA: TGCAGCACGAGGGACAGATACAATCAGCCCCAGCATTTT; CDR3: CSTRDRYNQPQHF
J: TRBJ2-2; length: 15; size: .; V: TRBV20-1; D: .; DNA: TGCAGTGCTAGTTTAGGGGGGAGCAACACCGGGGAGCTGTTTTTT; CDR3: CSASLGGSNTGELFF
J: TRBJ2-3; length: 17; size: few; V: TRBV7-9; D: TRBD1; DNA: TGTGCCAGCAGCGCCTGGGACAGGCAAGTGGACACAGATACGCAGTATTTT; CDR3: CASSAWDRQVDTDTQYF
J: TRBJ1-1; length: 13; size: .; V: TRBV12-3/TRBV12-4; D: TRBD1; DNA: TGTGCCAGCAGCTTCGCAGGGGGCGCGGTCGCTTTCTTT; CDR3: CASSFAGGAVAFF
J: TRBJ2-7; length: 15; size: .; V: TRBV20-1; D: TRBD2; DNA: TGCAGTGCTAGAGCTCCCCAGCGGGGGGTCTACGAGCAGTACTTC; CDR3: CSARAPQRGVYEQYF
J: TRBJ1-2; length: 19; size: .; V: TRBV7-9; D: TRBD1; DNA: TGTGCCAGCAGCCCTTTACCGGGGACAGAAGGGGGGAACGGTTGGGGCTACACCTTC; CDR3: CASSPLPGTEGGNGWGYTF
J: TRBJ2-5; length: 16; size: few; V: TRBV9; D: TRBD2; DNA: TGTGCCAGCTCGGGGGCCTCTAGCGGGAGTACGGTGACCCAGTACTTC; CDR3: CASSGASSGSTVTQYF
J: TRBJ2-7; length: 11; size: few; V: TRBV12-3/TRBV12-4; D: .; DNA: TGTGCCAGCAGATCGCGGGGCGAGCAGTACTTC; CDR3: CASRSRGEQYF
J: TRBJ1-1; length: 15; size: few; V: TRBV14; D: TRBD1; DNA: TGTGCCAGCAGCCAACGGACAGGGACGAACACTGAAGCTTTCTTT; CDR3: CASSQRTGTNTEAFF
J: TRBJ2-7; length: 15; size: few; V: TRBV19; D: .; DNA: TGTGCCAGTAGTATTGGGGCATCCAGCTCCTACGAGCAGTACTTC; CDR3: CASSIGASSSYEQYF
J: TRBJ2-3; length: 14; size: many; V: TRBV5-1; D: .; DNA: TGCGCCAGCAGCCAGAGCGGGAGCACAGATACGCAGTATTTT; CDR3: CASSQSGSTDTQYF
J: TRBJ1-3; length: 13; size: few; V: TRBV15; D: TRBD1; DNA: TGTGCCACCAGAAGGACAGGGGGAAACACCATATATTTT; CDR3: CATRRTGGNTIYF
J: TRBJ2-6; length: 15; size: .; V: TRBV15; D: .; DNA: TGTGCCACCAGCAGACAAAGGACTGGGGCCAACGTCCTGACTTTC; CDR3: CATSRQRTGANVLTF
J: TRBJ2-1; length: 16; size: .; V: TRBV12-3/TRBV12-4; D: .; DNA: TGTGCCAGCAGGGGCCCGGAGGGTTATGAGGGTTATGAGCAGTTCTTC; CDR3: CASRGPEGYEGYEQFF
J: TRBJ1-3; length: 15; size: .; V: TRBV5-6; D: .; DNA: TGTGCCAGCAGCCGGACGGCCTACTCTGGAAACACCATATATTTT; CDR3: CASSRTAYSGNTIYF